A selection of T cell receptor beta chains follows, all from one sample in a study of post-analysis software for immune sequencing data. Using its own MiXCR run on the PCR reads, TCRdb lists one record per CDR3 protein. The data contain approximately 630,000 distinct CDR3 sequences, around 60% of them singletons. Sequencing used blood. The receptors here all came from a girl aged 2 to 9 with multiple sclerosis. CDR3s include the opening cysteine and the closing phenylalanine or tryptophan. D genes are given only for firm matches. The listing skips clone size in some rows; elsewhere it reads once, few, many or a size class.

V,D,J,size,CDR3,DNA
TRBV6-2/TRBV6-3,-,TRBJ2-7,-,CASSVHGAYEQYF,TGTGCCAGCAGTGTCCACGGGGCCTACGAGCAGTACTTC
TRBV6-6,-,TRBJ1-2,-,CASSTRTGNYGYTF,TGTGCCAGCAGTACCCGAACAGGGAACTATGGCTACACCTTC
TRBV7-9,-,TRBJ1-2,-,CASSFTGNDGYTF,TGTGCCAGCAGCTTCACCGGGAATGATGGCTACACCTTC
TRBV6-5,TRBD1,TRBJ2-5,once,CASSPRGPAETQYF,TGTGCCAGCAGTCCGAGGGGGCCTGCAGAGACCCAGTACTTC
TRBV7-7,TRBD1,TRBJ2-5,-,CASSADRGGSETQYF,TGTGCCAGCAGCGCGGACAGGGGGGGATCAGAGACCCAGTACTTC
TRBV24-1,-,TRBJ2-1,few,CATSVGGMGEQFF,TGTGCCACCAGTGTGGGGGGAATGGGTGAGCAGTTCTTC
TRBV7-9,-,TRBJ2-3,-,CASSVTGRTDTQYF,TGTGCCAGCAGTGTGACGGGGAGAACAGATACGCAGTATTTT
TRBV5-1,TRBD1,TRBJ2-5,once,CASSLRQGMAETQYF,TGCGCCAGCAGCTTGAGACAGGGAATGGCAGAGACCCAGTACTTC
TRBV6-4,-,TRBJ1-1,-,CASSEQGNTEAFF,TGTGCCAGCAGTGAACAGGGGAACACTGAAGCTTTCTTT
TRBV6-5,-,TRBJ1-2,-,CASSRNGQSYGYTF,TGTGCCAGCAGTCGGAATGGGCAATCTTATGGCTACACCTTC
TRBV30,-,TRBJ2-5,once,CAWGGSYQETQYF,TGTGCCTGGGGCGGGTCGTACCAAGAGACCCAGTACTTC
TRBV5-1,TRBD2,TRBJ2-1,few,CASSQAGTSGGHSYNEQFF,TGCGCCAGCAGCCAGGCCGGGACTAGCGGGGGCCATTCCTACAATGAGCAGTTCTTC
TRBV7-4,TRBD2,TRBJ2-7,-,CASSLMAAGNLEKYF,TGTGCCAGCAGCTTAATGGCAGCGGGGAACTTGGAGAAGTACTTC
TRBV4-1,-,TRBJ2-5,-,CASSQDLPETQYF,TGCGCCAGCAGCCAAGATCTCCCGGAGACCCAGTACTTC
TRBV7-8,TRBD2,TRBJ2-3,-,CASSVVGLAPDTQYF,TGTGCCAGCAGCGTAGTAGGACTAGCCCCAGATACGCAGTATTTT
TRBV20-1,-,TRBJ2-3,-,CSASTGTTKKADTQYF,TGCAGTGCTAGTACCGGGACAACGAAAAAGGCAGATACGCAGTATTTT
TRBV7-9,-,TRBJ2-6,-,CASSFVSGANVLTF,TGTGCCAGCAGCTTTGTCTCTGGGGCCAACGTCCTGACTTTC
TRBV29-1,-,TRBJ2-5,-,CSVDLWERQREETQYF,TGCAGCGTTGATCTGTGGGAAAGGCAGCGGGAAGAGACCCAGTACTTC
TRBV20-1,TRBD1,TRBJ2-1,-,CSAFLSQGASYNEQFF,TGCAGTGCTTTCCTTAGTCAGGGGGCATCATACAATGAGCAGTTCTTC
TRBV4-1,-,TRBJ1-2,-,CASSQDGSVASNYGYTF,TGCGCCAGCAGCCAAGATGGCTCAGTCGCCTCTAACTATGGCTACACCTTC
TRBV20-1,TRBD2,TRBJ2-5,-,CSAGTRETQYF,TGCAGTGCCGGGACTAGAGAGACCCAGTACTTC
TRBV19,-,TRBJ1-1,once,CASKSSGWGNTEAFF,TGTGCCAGTAAAAGTTCGGGGTGGGGGAACACTGAAGCTTTCTTT
TRBV13,TRBD2,TRBJ2-5,-,CASSCHGLGYNEQYF,TGTGCCAGCAGCTGTCACGGACTAGGGTACAATGAGCAGTACTTC
TRBV7-9,-,TRBJ1-1,once,CASSLVAPDGAFF,TGTGCCAGCAGCTTAGTTGCCCCGGACGGAGCTTTCTTT
TRBV10-2,TRBD2,TRBJ2-4,-,CASSDVGRAEAKNIQYF,TGCGCCAGCAGTGATGTCGGGAGGGCTGAAGCCAAAAACATTCAGTACTTC
TRBV11-2,-,TRBJ1-1,-,CASSHGRAEAFF,TGTGCCAGCAGCCACGGTCGGGCTGAAGCTTTCTTT
TRBV20-1,-,TRBJ2-5,-,CSASDILETQYF,TGCAGTGCTAGCGACATTCTCGAGACCCAGTACTTC
TRBV2,-,TRBJ2-7,-,CASSEDGYEQYF,TGTGCCAGCAGTGAAGACGGGTACGAGCAGTACTTC